Listed here are 10 T cell receptor beta chains from one sample, sequenced in a study of blood T cell repertoires in COVID-19. Method: immunoSEQ multiplex PCR; TCRdb's copy keeps in-frame clones and lacks some. The sample comprises hundreds of thousands of clones, around 80% of which are singletons, and roughly 20% rests with the top ten. The sample comprised peripheral blood. All receptors derive from a woman of 80 years or more with active or convalescent COVID-19.

This clone was seen a single time. CDR3 loop: CASSLGGTAPNYGYTF. Here the CDR3 DNA reads TGTGCCAGCAGCTTAGGTGGGACAGCACCTAACTATGGCTACACCTTC. V usage is TRBV7-6 and J usage is TRBJ1-2; 7 bases agree with TRBD1. The CDR3 has 16 residues. Germline CDR1 and CDR2: SGHVS and FNYEAQ. The ends lost 1 base at V and 0 bases at J; junction bases unmatched: 5.

Points on this clone: An end of the junction does not agree with germline; a read error may underlie this. The chain carries TRBV28 and TRBJ2-7, with 10 nucleotides matching TRBD2. The germline V gene encodes CDR1 MDHEN and CDR2 SYDVKM. The length of the CDR3 is 14 residues. In DNA form, the CDR3 reads TGTGCCAGCAGTCCTCCGGGACTAGCGCCCCCAAAAGGGTTC. It is translated as CASSPPGLAPPKGF. The variable domain in full, completed from reference TRBV28 and TRBJ2-7, reads DVKVTQSSRYLVKRTGEKVFLECVQDMDHENMFWYRQDPGLGLRLIYFSYDVKMKEKGDIPEGYSVSREKKERFSLILESASTNQTSMYLCASSPPGLAPPKGFGPGTRLTVT.

This clone came up a few times. The chain combines TRBV5-1 with TRBJ2-2; no firm D call. With 4 bases removed from V and 8 bases from J, the gap between germline ends came to 21 bases. CDR1 is SGHRS, CDR2 YFSETQ, per germline. This CDR3 spans 16 amino acids. CDR3 DNA: TGCGCCAGCAGCCGCATGGGCCTATTAGGTGGAGGGGAGCTGTTTTTT. Amino acid sequence: CASSRMGLLGGGELFF.

V and J are TRBV2 and TRBJ2-3; D perhaps matches TRBD2 (6 bases). V lost 7 bases to trimming and J lost 5 bases, with 10 bases between them. Germline V gene sequence: CDR1 SNHLY, CDR2 FYNNEI. The length of the CDR3 is 12 residues. The CDR3 DNA reads as TGTGCCAGCACCCTAGCGCAAGATACGCAGTATTTT. Encoded protein: CASTLAQDTQYF.

The chain uses TRBV11-2 and TRBJ2-7, with 7 bases aligning to TRBD2. V was pared by 3 bases and J by 2 bases, with 7 bases of the junction left unmatched. CDR1 and CDR2 from the germline V gene are SGHAT and FQNNGV. This CDR3 has 15 residues. DNA for the CDR3: TGTGCCAGCAGCTTGTTAGCGGGCGTTGCCTACGAGCAGTACTTC. Translated, it gives CASSLLAGVAYEQYF.

The rearrangement joins TRBV28 to TRBJ2-5, with 7 bases matching TRBD2. Looked up from germline, CDR1 is MDHEN and CDR2 is SYDVKM. The V segment lost 5 bases and the J segment 2 bases; nucleotides outside the gene matches: 11. This CDR3 comprises 16 residues. This chain's CDR3 is CASSLGASGGQETQYF. The CDR3 DNA is TGTGCCAGCAGTCTAGGCGCTAGCGGAGGACAAGAGACCCAGTACTTC.

In this sample, this clone turned up a few times. CDR3 region: CASSQGGTEAFF. Written as DNA, the CDR3 is TGCGCCAGCAGCCAGGGGGGCACTGAAGCTTTCTTT. V is TRBV5-1 and J is TRBJ1-1, with 7 bases aligning to TRBD1. The CDR3 spans 12 residues. V lost 4 bases, J lost 4 bases, and 1 base stayed unmatched. Germline-derived CDR1 and CDR2 are SGHRS and YFSETQ.

This sequence joins TRBV28 and TRBJ1-2; 7 nucleotides line up with TRBD1. V gave up 2 bases and J gave up 4 bases; unmatched junction bases: 13. This CDR3 spans 17 amino acids. CDR1 and CDR2 from the germline V gene are MDHEN and SYDVKM. CDR3 amino acids: CASSLGGGADGVYGYTF. In nucleotides, the CDR3 is TGTGCCAGCAGTTTAGGAGGGGGCGCGGACGGCGTCTATGGCTACACCTTC.

The chain links TRBV5-1 to TRBJ2-3; 15 bases align to TRBD2. Germline trimming cut 4 bases from V and 6 bases from J; bases unmatched to any gene: 6. The germline V gene encodes CDR1 SGHRS and CDR2 YFSETQ. The CDR3 loop spans 16 amino acids. For the CDR3, the DNA is TGCGCCAGCAGCGGCGGACTAGCGGGGGGGCGGGATACGCAGTATTTT. It yields the protein CASSGGLAGGRDTQYF. Full variable domain (rest looked up from reference TRBV5-1 and TRBJ2-3): KAGVTQTPRYLIKTRGQQVTLSCSPISGHRSVSWYQQTPGQGLQFLFEYFSETQRNKGNFPGRFSGRQFSNSRSEMNVSTLELGDSALYLCASSGGLAGGRDTQYFGPGTRLTVL.

The rearrangement uses TRBV4-2 and TRBJ1-4; 8 nucleotides align to TRBD1. Germline values: CDR1 LGHNA, CDR2 YNFKEQ. The CDR3 spans 15 residues. V was clipped by 0 bases and J by 10 bases; unmatched bases: 7. CDR3 protein: CASSQEWAGGGKLFF. The CDR3 nucleotides read TGTGCCAGCAGCCAAGAGTGGGCAGGGGGCGGAAAACTGTTTTTT.